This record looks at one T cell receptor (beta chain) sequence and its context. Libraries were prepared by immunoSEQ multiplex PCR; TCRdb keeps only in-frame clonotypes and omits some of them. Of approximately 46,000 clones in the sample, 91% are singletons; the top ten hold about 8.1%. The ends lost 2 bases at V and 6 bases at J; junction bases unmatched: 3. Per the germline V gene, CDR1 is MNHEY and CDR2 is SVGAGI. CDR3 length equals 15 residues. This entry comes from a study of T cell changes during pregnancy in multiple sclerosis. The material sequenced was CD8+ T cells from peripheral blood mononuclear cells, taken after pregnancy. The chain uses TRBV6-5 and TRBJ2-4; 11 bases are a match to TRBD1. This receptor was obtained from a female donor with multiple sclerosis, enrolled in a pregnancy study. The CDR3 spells CASSYRDRGLNIQYF. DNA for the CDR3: TGTGCCAGCAGTTACCGGGACAGGGGGTTAAACATTCAGTACTTC.